These 9 T cell receptor beta chains were sequenced from one sample in a study of vaccination effects on CD4 cells after COVID-19. No antigen has been assigned to these receptors. Assay: immunoSEQ multiplex PCR; the TCRdb copy retains only in-frame clones and omits some. The sample includes tens of thousands of clones, more than 75% seen only once; the top ten take roughly 6%. Antigen-specific CD4+ T cells were expanded with viral peptide pools in the ViraFEST assay before sequencing. CD4+ T cells were isolated after less than 12 days of culture. A PCR test confirmed that the person had SARS-CoV-2 infection between March and December 2020. The sequencing here drew on CD4+ T cells from PBMCs cultured with HIV peptides, taken before COVID-19 vaccination. Subset defined: HIV-1 Nef peptide pool negative control/reference culture. Receptors originate from a human donor who had a prior SARS-CoV-2 infection.

The chain joins TRBV6-2 or TRBV6-3 to TRBJ2-1; D is unresolved. Trimming pared 6 bases from V and 1 base from J, leaving 13 bases between. The CDR3 is 15 residues long. Germline assignment: CDR1 MNHEY and CDR2 SVGEGT. The CDR3 DNA reads as TGTGCCAGCAGCTGGGTAGCTTCGTCCTACAATGAGCAGTTCTTC. This encodes CASSWVASSYNEQFF.

This sequence joins TRBV3-1 (or the pseudogene TRBV3-2) and TRBJ2-3, with no clear D. V was clipped by 1 base and J by 5 bases, with 13 bases between them. CDR1 and CDR2 (germline): LGHDT, YNNKEL (reference sequence). This CDR3 comprises 15 residues. CDR3 sequence reads: CASSQGRLGLDTQYF. The CDR3 DNA reads TGTGCCAGCAGCCAAGGACGGCTAGGATTAGATACGCAGTATTTT.

This chain uses TRBV4-2 with TRBJ1-5; 7 positions agree with TRBD1. Germline V gene data show CDR1 as LGHNA and CDR2 as YNFKEQ. CDR3 size: 17 residues. The V gene end was trimmed by 4 bases and the J gene end by 6 bases; junction bases not matched to a gene: 15. The CDR3 coding sequence is TGTGCCAGCAGCCGAATTTTACAGGGGCGGAGGGGTCAGCCCCAGCATTTT. It is translated as CASSRILQGRRGQPQHF.

The rearrangement joins TRBV11-2 to TRBJ2-5; tentatively, D is TRBD1 or TRBD2 (5 bases each). Germline assignment: CDR1 SGHAT and CDR2 FQNNGV. The V end was cut by 5 bases, the J end by 2 bases, with 18 bases between. This CDR3 comprises 16 residues. DNA for the CDR3: TGTGCCAGCAGCCGAGCCCCCGGGGCGGCACAAGAGACCCAGTACTTC. It encodes CASSRAPGAAQETQYF.

The CDR3 bases are TGTGCCAGCAGCCGGACTAGCGGGAGTAATGAGCAGTTCTTC. Translated: CASSRTSGSNEQFF. V usage is TRBV7-6 and J usage is TRBJ2-1; 13 nucleotides match TRBD2. The trim removed 5 bases at V and 7 bases at J, leaving 2 bases unmatched. The CDR3 totals 14 residues. CDR1 is SGHVS and CDR2 is FNYEAQ in the germline V gene.

This clone was seen only a few times. The J gene is TRBJ1-5, the V gene TRBV2; 7 bases match TRBD1. The CDR3 sequence is 14 residues long. Trimming took 6 bases from V and 5 from J; bases not matched to a gene: 7. Looked up from germline, CDR1 is SNHLY and CDR2 is FYNNEI. In DNA, the CDR3 is TGTGCCAGCAGCGCGGGACAGAATTATCAGCCCCAGCATTTT. Protein: CASSAGQNYQPQHF.

The chain combines TRBV5-4 with TRBJ2-5, with 10 bases that match TRBD2. With 4 bases clipped from V and 7 bases from J, the junction kept 7 bases outside the gene matches. Germline loops: CDR1 SGHNT, CDR2 YYREEE (reference sequence). This CDR3 is built from 14 residues. CDR3 DNA: TGTGCCAGCAGCCGCCCCGCTAGCGGGGGGACCCAGTACTTC. This gives the protein CASSRPASGGTQYF.

The chain links TRBV5-4 to TRBJ2-3; 7 nucleotides match TRBD2. The CDR3 has 15 residues. With V trimmed by 4 bases and J by 0 bases, 5 bases remained unmatched. Germline CDR1 and CDR2: SGHNT and YYREEE (reference sequence). The CDR3 DNA follows: TGTGCCAGCAGCGGGAGCGGGGTGAGCACAGATACGCAGTATTTT. Its protein product is CASSGSGVSTDTQYF. Full variable domain (rest looked up from reference TRBV5-4 and TRBJ2-3): ETGVTQSPTHLIKTRGQQVTLRCSSQSGHNTVSWYQQALGQGPQFIFQYYREEENGRGNFPPRFSGLQFPNYSSELNVNALELDDSALYLCASSGSGVSTDTQYFGPGTRLTVL.

With respect to this clone: Additional DNA sequences in this sample encode the identical CDR3. The rearrangement joins TRBV19 to TRBJ1-5, with TRBD1 matching 9 bases. With V trimmed by 4 bases and J by 7 bases, 5 bases remained unmatched. Germline assignment: CDR1 LNHDA and CDR2 SQIVND (reference sequence). This CDR3 spans 14 amino acids. The CDR3 protein is CASSTTGGRQPQHF. The CDR3, as DNA: TGTGCCAGTAGTACGACAGGGGGTAGACAGCCCCAGCATTTT.